This T cell receptor beta chain is from a study of T-cell reconstitution after alpha-beta-depleted transplantation in children. Whole-study results and caveats: T cells produced anew were the main source of T-cell counts and diversity one year after transplant. Where alpha-beta T cells came from about two months after transplant was reportedly several hundred expanded graft clones. For some patients, TCRbeta diversity was high at day 60 because of recipient T cells and thymic progenitors that survived.

V lost 3 bases, J lost 9 bases, and 22 bases stayed unmatched. The CDR3 runs 19 residues. In this sample, this clonotype turned up many times. Its specificity is not known. Unique molecular identifiers were used in preparing the TCRbeta library. TCRdb analysed the PCR reads with MiXCR anew, one entry per CDR3 protein. The table lists around 110,000 distinct CDR3 sequences, 10% of them singletons. The chain links TRBV12-3 or TRBV12-4 to TRBJ2-1, with TRBD2 matching over 8 bases. The material was PBMCs, obtained before TCRalphabeta/CD19-depleted stem cell transplant. The sequence derives from a boy between 2 and 10 years old with acute lymphoblastic leukemia, due to receive a stem cell transplant. CDR3 loop: CASSFRLAGVTLDPGEQFF. DNA of the CDR3: TGTGCCAGCAGTTTCCGCCTAGCGGGTGTTACCCTCGACCCCGGTGAGCAGTTCTTC.